The 27 T cell receptor beta chains below were found in one sample sequenced in a study of vaccination effects on CD4 cells after COVID-19. Their antigens remain unidentified. The table came from immunoSEQ multiplex PCR; TCRdb's copy has only in-frame clones and leaves some out. The repertoire holds 75,000 or so clones, with under 80% as singletons. The ViraFEST assay expanded antigen-specific CD4+ T cells with viral peptide pools before sequencing. Researchers isolated CD4+ T cells once about eleven days of culture had elapsed. Vaccination of participants consisted of two doses of either the BNT162b2 or mRNA-1273 vaccine. This specimen was CD4+ T cells from PBMCs cultured with HCoV-OC43 spike peptides, taken after COVID-19 vaccination. Subset specified: HCoV-OC43 spike overlapping peptide pool stimulation. These receptors all stem from a human donor who received a COVID-19 vaccine.

J is TRBJ2-2 and V is TRBV18; D is undetermined. This CDR3 region has 15 residues. V was shortened by 1 base and J by 3 bases, with 9 bases between the two germline ends. Per germline, CDR1 KGHSH and CDR2 LQKENI. CDR3 bases: TGTGCCAGCTCACCACGGGTTTCTGACACCGGGGAGCTGTTTTTT. It encodes CASSPRVSDTGELFF. Full variable domain (outside the CDR3, taken from reference TRBV18 and TRBJ2-2): NAGVMQNPRHLVRRRGQEARLRCSPMKGHSHVYWYRQLPEEGLKFMVYLQKENIIDESGMPKERFSAEFPKEGPSILRIQQVVRGDSAAYFCASSPRVSDTGELFFGEGSRLTVL.

V usage is TRBV2 and J usage is TRBJ1-5; no clear D gene. From germline, CDR1 is SNHLY and CDR2 FYNNEI. The CDR3 has 13 amino acids. The V end was cut by 6 bases, the J end by 3 bases, with 9 bases between. CDR3 region: CASSDTNNQPQHF. The CDR3 DNA sequence: TGTGCCAGCAGCGACACAAACAATCAGCCCCAGCATTTT.

The chain recombines TRBV29-1 with TRBJ2-1, with TRBD2 identical over 8 bases. Germline loops: CDR1 SQVTM, CDR2 ANQGSEA. The CDR3 covers 14 residues. Trimming removed 4 bases from V and 7 bases from J; junction bases left unmatched: 9. In DNA, the CDR3 is TGCAGCGTTGTTAACCAGCGGGGGTTGAATGAGCAGTTCTTC. It specifies CSVVNQRGLNEQFF.

This clone appeared a single time. The chain employs TRBV20-1 and TRBJ1-2; 8 bases agree with TRBD1. The CDR3 spans 13 residues. The germline V gene has CDR1 DFQATT and CDR2 SNEGSKA (reference sequence). The trim removed 3 bases at V and 8 bases at J, leaving 8 bases unmatched. The CDR3 DNA follows: TGCAGTGCTAGTCCACAGGGGGTTAGGGGCTACACCTTC. Translating gives CSASPQGVRGYTF.

V usage is TRBV10-3 and J usage is TRBJ1-2, with 8 bases aligning to TRBD1. V lost 6 bases and J lost 4; bases outside the gene matches: 4. Germline-derived CDR1 and CDR2 are ENHRY and SYGVKD. The CDR3 covers 13 residues. DNA for the CDR3: TGTGCCATCAGGAGGACAGGGTCCTATGGCTACACCTTC. It is translated as CAIRRTGSYGYTF.

Written as DNA, the CDR3 is TGTGCCAGCAGCCCAGAATACACCGGGGAGCTGTTTTTT. Protein: CASSPEYTGELFF. J is TRBJ2-2 and V is TRBV6-6; D is uncertain. Germline CDR1 MNHNY, CDR2 SVGAGI (reference sequence). V was trimmed by 6 bases and J by 3 bases, leaving 8 bases between them. The CDR3 spans 13 residues.

The J gene is TRBJ1-3, the V gene TRBV7-2; D is undetermined. Germline-derived CDR1 and CDR2 are SGHTA and FQGNSA. Trimming stripped 3 bases from V and 0 bases from J, with 3 bases between. CDR3 length: 13 amino acids. CDR3 in DNA: TGTGCCAGCAGCTTGAACTCTGGAAACACCATATATTTT. It translates to CASSLNSGNTIYF.

This clone was observed once. This sequence joins TRBV6-1 and TRBJ2-3; tentatively, D is TRBD2 (5 bases). The CDR3 has 16 residues. Per the germline V gene, CDR1 is MNHNS and CDR2 is SASEGT. Trimming shortened V by 4 bases and J by 1 base, and 15 bases separated the two germline ends. CDR3 sequence (DNA): TGTGCCAGCAGTGGAGTACCGGGAATGGGCACAGATACGCAGTATTTT. It specifies CASSGVPGMGTDTQYF.

This chain connects TRBV5-1 to TRBJ1-2; 9 positions agree with TRBD1. V shed 0 bases and J 10 bases; nucleotides not matched to a gene: 7. Germline values: CDR1 SGHRS, CDR2 YFSETQ. The CDR3 has 14 amino acids. The CDR3: CASSLAQQGAVYTF. The DNA for the CDR3 is TGCGCCAGCAGCTTGGCCCAACAGGGGGCCGTCTACACCTTC. Using reference TRBV5-1 and TRBJ1-2 for the parts outside the CDR3, the full variable domain is KAGVTQTPRYLIKTRGQQVTLSCSPISGHRSVSWYQQTPGQGLQFLFEYFSETQRNKGNFPGRFSGRQFSNSRSEMNVSTLELGDSALYLCASSLAQQGAVYTFGSGTRLTVV.

The rearrangement links TRBV6-5 to TRBJ1-3; TRBD1 might be the D (5 bases). V was clipped by 6 bases and J by 4 bases, with 16 bases between them. The germline V gene has CDR1 MNHEY and CDR2 SVGAGI. CDR3 length: 15 amino acids. Here the CDR3 DNA reads TGTGCCAGCAGCCCCACGGGCAGGGCCGGAAACACCATATATTTT. The encoded protein is CASSPTGRAGNTIYF.

In its sample, this clone was seen a few times. V is TRBV11-3 and J is TRBJ1-1; D call uncertain. The length of the CDR3 is 14 residues. CDR1 SGHNT and CDR2 YENEEA come from the germline V gene. V lost 4 bases and J 1 base, leaving 10 bases between the germline ends. CDR3 sequence (DNA): TGTGCCAGCAGCTCGGACGGTACGAACACTGAAGCTTTCTTT. It specifies CASSSDGTNTEAFF.

This chain connects TRBV6-1 to TRBJ1-2; D unresolved. Germline V gene sequence: CDR1 MNHNS, CDR2 SASEGT. The ends were cut back, 4 bases at V and 4 bases at J, with 25 bases in the middle. The CDR3 runs to 18 residues. CDR3 nucleotide sequence: TGTGCCAGCAGTGCACTACAAAACACAGTAAGGGCTCCCTATGGCTACACCTTC. It translates to CASSALQNTVRAPYGYTF.

This clone was seen a single time. This chain links TRBV6-6 with TRBJ2-7, with a possible D match to TRBD2 (6 bases). Germline assignment: CDR1 MNHNY and CDR2 SVGAGI (reference sequence). This CDR3 comprises 13 residues. V gave up 5 bases and J gave up 3 bases, with 11 bases separating them. The CDR3 DNA reads as TGTGCCAGCAGTCCCCCCGGGGGCTACGAGCAGTACGTC. Its translation: CASSPPGGYEQYV.

This clone was picked up a small number of times. The rearrangement uses TRBV25-1 and TRBJ1-6; D not certain. CDR3 length: 13 residues. Trimming took 6 bases from V and 8 from J, leaving 11 bases between them. CDR1 and CDR2 from the germline V gene are MGHDK and SYGVNS. DNA for the CDR3: TGTGCCAGCAGACGTTTTACTGATTCACCCCTCCACTTT. Residues: CASRRFTDSPLHF.

V usage is TRBV25-1 and J usage is TRBJ2-3; no reliable D call. The CDR3 totals 15 residues. V lost 2 bases to trimming and J lost 4 bases, with 13 bases between them. The germline V gene encodes CDR1 MGHDK and CDR2 SYGVNS. The CDR3 spells CASSEVGARSDTQYF. CDR3 nucleotides: TGTGCCAGCAGTGAAGTCGGTGCCAGGTCAGATACGCAGTATTTT.

This clone was counted once. The chain uses TRBV3-1 (or the pseudogene TRBV3-2) and TRBJ1-2; D may be TRBD1 (5 bases). The germline V gene encodes CDR1 LGHDT and CDR2 YNNKEL (reference sequence). Trimming left V 3 bases short and J 8 bases short, with 13 bases between. This CDR3 spans 13 amino acids. The CDR3 sequence: CASSHYTGGGYTF. The CDR3 nucleotides are TGTGCCAGCAGCCACTATACAGGAGGGGGCTACACCTTC.

This clone occurred once. This chain joins TRBV28 and TRBJ1-4; D is possibly TRBD1 (6 bases). Germline CDR1 is MDHEN and CDR2 is SYDVKM. The CDR3 covers 15 residues. The V gene lost 4 bases and the J gene lost 7 bases, with 16 bases spanning the gap. The CDR3 DNA sequence: TGTGCCAGCAGTTCCGCAGGGGCGGTGGGTGAAAAACTGTTTTTT. Protein: CASSSAGAVGEKLFF.

This clone was seen more than once but under ten times. The CDR3 DNA sequence: TGTGCCAGCAGCGTGGTTGGTGGCTACGAGCAGTACGTC. This gives the protein CASSVVGGYEQYV. The V gene is TRBV9, the J gene TRBJ2-7; D not certain. The V gene lost 2 bases and the J gene lost 3 bases, with 9 bases spanning the gap. The CDR3 is made up of 13 amino acids. Germline lookup yields CDR1 SGDLS and CDR2 YYNGEE.

The chain combines TRBV5-1 with TRBJ1-1, with D unresolved. Germline loops: CDR1 SGHRS, CDR2 YFSETQ. The V end was cut by 2 bases, the J end by 5 bases, with 13 bases between. The CDR3 runs 14 residues. The CDR3, as DNA: TGCGCCAGCAGCTTAGGCCAACGCGAGACTGAAGCTTTCTTT. Translated: CASSLGQRETEAFF.

The gene calls are TRBV3-1 (or the pseudogene TRBV3-2) and TRBJ2-3; 7 bases agree with TRBD2. Germline CDR1 is LGHDT and CDR2 is YNNKEL (reference sequence). The CDR3 has 16 amino acids. The V and J ends lost 4 bases and 0 bases, in that order; junction bases with no gene match: 7. The CDR3 sequence is CASSLRRLASTDTQYF. The CDR3 bases are TGTGCCAGCAGCCTCCGTCGACTAGCAAGCACAGATACGCAGTATTTT.

This chain uses TRBV2 with TRBJ1-3; maybe TRBD1 (5 bases). The CDR3 has 16 residues. From germline, CDR1 is SNHLY and CDR2 FYNNEI. V was clipped by 2 bases and J by 4 bases, with 15 bases between them. The CDR3 region is CASSERGVVSGNTIYF. Here the CDR3 DNA reads TGTGCCAGCAGTGAACGGGGGGTAGTCTCCGGAAACACCATATATTTT. Drawing the rest from reference TRBV2 and TRBJ1-3, the complete variable domain is EPEVTQTPSHQVTQMGQEVILRCVPISNHLYFYWYRQILGQKVEFLVSFYNNEISEKSEIFDDQFSVERPDGSNFTLKIRSTKLEDSAMYFCASSERGVVSGNTIYFGEGSWLTVV.

The chain is built from TRBV7-3 and TRBJ2-5; TRBD2 might be the D (5 bases). CDR3 length: 14 amino acids. The V end lost 4 bases, the J end lost 8 bases, and 17 bases lay between the germline ends. Germline V gene sequence: CDR1 SGHTA, CDR2 FQGTGA. CDR3 protein: CASSSLGPPGTQYF. The CDR3 region has the DNA TGTGCCAGCAGCTCCCTGGGTCCCCCGGGAACCCAGTACTTC. The whole variable domain, remainder taken from reference TRBV7-3 and TRBJ2-5, is GAGVSQTPSNKVTEKGKYVELRCDPISGHTALYWYRQSLGQGPEFLIYFQGTGAADDSGLPNDRFFAVRPEGSVSTLKIQRTERGDSAVYLCASSSLGPPGTQYFGPGTRLLVL.

The genes are TRBV6-1 and TRBJ2-3; 8 positions agree with TRBD1. The ends lost 3 bases at V and 0 bases at J; junction bases unmatched: 5. Germline V lookup: CDR1 MNHNS, CDR2 SASEGT. The CDR3 loop spans 16 amino acids. CDR3 sequence reads: CASSERTGPSTDTQYF. CDR3 coding DNA: TGTGCCAGCAGTGAGAGGACAGGGCCTAGCACAGATACGCAGTATTTT.

CDR3 in amino acids: CASSPRGTPNTEAFF. The CDR3 DNA reads TGTGCCAGCAGCCCCCGGGGTACGCCGAACACTGAAGCTTTCTTT. The gene calls are TRBV11-2 and TRBJ1-1; no firm D call. CDR3 length equals 15 residues. CDR1 is SGHAT and CDR2 is FQNNGV in the germline V gene. The V and J ends lost 5 bases and 1 base respectively, with 14 bases between them.

The chain uses TRBV24-1 and TRBJ1-5; unclear D gene. Trimming removed 6 bases at V and 5 bases at J, with 10 bases between. This CDR3 has 13 residues. Germline lookup yields CDR1 KGHDR and CDR2 SFDVKD. This CDR3 is CATSRRADQPQHF. CDR3 in DNA: TGTGCCACCAGTCGCCGGGCTGATCAGCCCCAGCATTTT.

The chain links TRBV6-1 to TRBJ1-4, with D tentatively TRBD1 (6 bases). The V end was cut by 3 bases, the J end by 5 bases, with 13 bases between. The germline gives CDR1 MNHNS, CDR2 SASEGT. The CDR3 extends over 15 amino acids. The CDR3 nucleotides are TGTGCCAGCAGTGACCGGACAGCGACAAATGAAAAACTGTTTTTT. Protein product: CASSDRTATNEKLFF.

The V call is TRBV19, the J call TRBJ1-5; a possible D gene is TRBD1 (5 bases). The germline V and J ends were trimmed by 6 bases and 5 bases, with 17 bases remaining between them. This CDR3 spans 15 amino acids. Germline V gives CDR1 LNHDA, CDR2 SQIVND (reference sequence). The CDR3 coding sequence is TGTGCCAGTAGATTTTGGGGGTCAATGGATCAGCCCCAGCATTTT. It codes for CASRFWGSMDQPQHF. The full variable domain, completed using reference TRBV19 and TRBJ1-5, is DGGITQSPKYLFRKEGQNVTLSCEQNLNHDAMYWYRQDPGQGLRLIYYSQIVNDFQKGDIAEGYSVSREKKESFPLTVTSAQKNPTAFYLCASRFWGSMDQPQHFGDGTRLSIL.